This record covers a single TCR beta chain. Its antigen is currently not known. Qualities for individual bases were not recorded, and no much larger clone is one base off. Library preparation was by 5' RACE. The listed sequencing device is Illumina HiSeq 2500. A second PCR of roughly 6 to 11 cycles was run with a J-beta primer mix and a sample-barcoded 5' primer. A unique molecular identifier was introduced onto each TCR beta cDNA molecule by a template-switch 5' adaptor carrying 12 random nucleotides. Each sample yielded at least 3 million CDR3-containing paired-end reads. First-strand cDNA was synthesized from all RNA with the Mint cDNA synthesis kit, primed by a TRBC-specific oligonucleotide. All cDNA was treated with uracil-DNA glycosylase and then went through a first 18-cycle PCR with the universal primers M1SS and BC2_uni_R. As for how the authors treated the data: For normalization, 1 million high-quality reads were randomly selected from each sample, with every read carrying a distinct molecular identifier. Instead of being binned into consensus sequences, reads with shared molecular identifiers were discarded. MiTCR, run with a Q25 quality threshold and the strictest error-elimination algorithm, handled CDR3 identification, clonotype clustering and error correction. A nonparametric unseen species model using Euler transformation provided a lower-bound estimate of total TCR beta diversity. The raw public reads went through TCRdb reprocessing: fastp at Q25, MiXCR clone calling, in-frame beta chains kept. CDR3 protein duplicates are merged, each entry listing the most common genes and DNA. TCRdb's processing, not the authors' own work, is the source of the V and J calls. The sample table holds about 1.6 million distinct CDR3 sequences, of which 30% to 35% were seen once. The ten largest clonotypes hold approximately 10% of the sample.

These data come from a study of blood T cells in healthy people across ages (dated by TCRdb to between 2014 and 2017). With respect to the entire study: In model experiments, template switching captured about one uniquely barcoded TCR beta cDNA molecule for every two T cells. Using deep sequencing normalized with unique cDNA molecular identifiers, the study measured how TCR beta repertoire diversity changes with age. Donors were grouped into four age groups: young (average roughly 15 years), middle-aged (39), aged (approximately 58) and long-lived (just over 80). To avoid experimental bias, donors of different ages were randomly spread across the sequencing lanes. Two additional independent replicas of 1 million unique cDNA reads from the same blood draw were analyzed for two donors (one aged 18 to 29 and one aged 80 or older). Study-wide conclusions, independent of this receptor: Estimates of total diversity from one million sequenced T cells were regarded as lower bounds and underestimates. Observed TCR beta diversity per million T cells fell roughly linearly with age, and a significant reduction was already apparent by age about 36. Because the CMV infection status of the donors was unknown, age-related changes in expanded clonotypes may potentially have been confounded. Bulk unsorted PBMC profiling prevented conclusive comparison of naive and antigen-experienced compartments. A strong correlation was found between observed TCR beta diversity and the percentage of naive T cells measured by flow cytometry. The long-lived group showed more naive CD4+ T cells, fewer expanded clones and increased TCR diversity than the aged group, suggesting age selection.

V is trimmed back by 9 bases and J by 5 bases, and the junction contains 13 bases that no gene match accounts for. The CDR3 starts with the cysteine, ends with the phenylalanine, and has 15 residues. The retained sequence is limited to the CDR3, 45 bases, with the frame set at the first base. The CDR1 and CDR2 encoded by the germline V gene are SGHTA and FQGNSA. The approximately 41 donors, aged about 6 to 95 years, were systemically healthy Caucasian individuals from Russia. Each donor gave roughly 11 milliliters of peripheral blood, drawn into EDTA-treated Vacutainer tubes. Ficoll-Paque density-gradient centrifugation was used to isolate PBMCs, with at least 6.5 million obtained per sample. Total RNA was extracted from PBMCs with Trizol reagent, with at least 6 micrograms obtained per sample. Naive CD45RAhigh/CD27high T cell percentages were measured by flow cytometry on a PBMC aliquot from every donor.

Recombination connected TRBV7-2 to TRBJ2-5, with TRBD2 matching 9 junction bases. This TCR was sampled from a woman aged 25 to 39 in good health. The sample consisted of blood. The base sequence is TGTGCCAGTCTCTCCCCACTAGCGGGCGGTGAGACCCAGTACTTC. This is translated as CASLSPLAGGETQYF. Reference TRBV7-2 and TRBJ2-5 proteins supply the regions before and after the CDR3; the full variable domain is: GAGVSQSPSNKVTEKGKDVELRCDPISGHTALYWYRQSLGQGLEFLIYFQGNSAPDKSGLPSDRFSAERTGGSVSTLTIQRTQQEDSAVYLCASLSPLAGGETQYFGPGTRLLVL.